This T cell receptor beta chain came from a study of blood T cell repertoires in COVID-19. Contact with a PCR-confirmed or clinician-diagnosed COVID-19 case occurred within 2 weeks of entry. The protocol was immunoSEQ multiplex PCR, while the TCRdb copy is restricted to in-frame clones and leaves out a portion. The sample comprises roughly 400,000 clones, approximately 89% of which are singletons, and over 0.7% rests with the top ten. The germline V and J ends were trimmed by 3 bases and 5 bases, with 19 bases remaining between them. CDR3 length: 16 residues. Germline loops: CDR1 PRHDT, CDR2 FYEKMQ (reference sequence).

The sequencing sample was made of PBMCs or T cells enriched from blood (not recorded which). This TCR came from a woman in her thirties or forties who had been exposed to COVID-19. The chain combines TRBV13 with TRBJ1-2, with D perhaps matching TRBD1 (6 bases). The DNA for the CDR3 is TGTGCCAGCAGCTTGGGTGCGGGGGGACATGGGTATGGCTACACCTTC. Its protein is CASSLGAGGHGYGYTF.